The source of this T cell receptor beta chain is a study of low-dose radiotherapy and immunotherapy resistance in tumors. For the study at large: In Cohort 2, 1 Gy per fraction was delivered every two weeks, for a total of 13 Gy over 26 weeks. Ipilimumab 1 mg/kg every six weeks, together with nivolumab 240 mg every two weeks, was given intravenously to patients.

CDR1 is LNHDA and CDR2 is SQIVND in the germline V gene (reference sequence). The CDR3 runs 13 residues. V was clipped by 6 bases and J by 8 bases, with 14 bases between them. This clonotype was counted ten times or more. Regarding time point: before trial treatment. cDNA synthesis used a TRAV/TRBV-specific primer set for both chains. The authors amplified TCRs for around 20 PCR cycles with a constant-region primer and a V-primer adapter. In vitro transcription amplified isolated mRNA. TCRdb used MiXCR to reprocess the reads, holding one entry per CDR3 protein. The data contain 65,000 to 90,000 distinct CDR3 sequences, approximately 20% of them seen just once; the ten biggest clones take up less than 6%.

The sequenced sample was PBMCs, obtained before treatment. This clonotype originated in a male donor with prostate cancer. This chain connects TRBV19 to TRBJ2-1; D gene ambiguous. The CDR3 region is CASSIGWGYEQFF. CDR3 bases: TGTGCCAGTAGCATCGGGTGGGGATATGAGCAGTTCTTC. Full variable domain (missing parts from reference TRBV19 and TRBJ2-1): DGGITQSPKYLFRKEGQNVTLSCEQNLNHDAMYWYRQDPGQGLRLIYYSQIVNDFQKGDIAEGYSVSREKKESFPLTVTSAQKNPTAFYLCASSIGWGYEQFFGPGTRLTVL.